This paragraph reports one T cell receptor (beta chain). Other DNA variants within this sample encode the same CDR3. The data belong to a study of T cell responses to AZD1222 COVID-19 vaccine. The CDR3 totals 13 residues. The germline V gene encodes CDR1 SGHKS and CDR2 YYEKEE (reference sequence). V was shortened by 1 base and J by 3 bases, with 4 bases between the two germline ends. Profiled with immunoSEQ multiplex PCR; TCRdb holds only in-frame clones, not every one. The top ten clones hold less than 6.5% of a sample with 150,000 to 200,000 clones, about 88% of them seen once. Sequencing used peripheral blood, obtained on day 0 of AZD1222 vaccination. The genes are TRBV5-5 and TRBJ2-2; D gene unclear. The source of this sequence is an adult in good health. The CDR3 DNA is TGTGCCAGCAGCTTGCAGTACACCGGGGAGCTGTTTTTT. This encodes CASSLQYTGELFF.